A single sample gave rise to the 15 T cell receptor beta chains below, sequenced in a study of CD8+CD57+ T cells in acquired aplastic anemia. CDR3 and TCR beta VDJ profiling relied on a genomic DNA template. MiXCR was run by TCRdb on the reads, yielding one entry per CDR3 protein. This table holds a few hundred thousand distinct CDR3 sequences, 61% found once. The sequencing input was sorted CD4+, CD8+, or CD8+CD57+ T cells (not recorded which) from PBMCs. The receptor source for this set is a human donor in good health.

The chain combines TRBV7-9 with TRBJ2-5; D is unclear. V was shortened by 4 bases and J by 3 bases, with 9 bases between the two germline ends. The CDR3 is 13 residues long. The germline V gene encodes CDR1 SEHNR and CDR2 FQNEAQ (reference sequence). The CDR3 bases are TGTGCCAGCAGCTCTTCCCCTGAAGAGACCCAGTACTTC. Amino acid sequence: CASSSSPEETQYF.

The chain recombines TRBV7-2 with TRBJ2-7, with 8 bases that match TRBD1. The germline V gene encodes CDR1 SGHTA and CDR2 FQGNSA. This CDR3 region has 12 residues. V trimming: 6 bases; J trimming: 4 bases; junction bases outside the gene matches: 2. CDR3 amino acids: CASSRQGYEQYF. The DNA for the CDR3 is TGTGCCAGCAGTAGACAGGGGTACGAGCAGTACTTC.

The V call is TRBV10-3, the J call TRBJ1-5; TRBD1 is a possible D gene (6 bases). The V end was cut by 8 bases, the J end by 3 bases, with 23 bases between. Germline-derived CDR1 and CDR2 are ENHRY and SYGVKD. The CDR3 loop spans 17 amino acids. The CDR3 reads CAIGAGGGTTNNQPQHF. CDR3 DNA: TGTGCCATCGGTGCGGGAGGGGGGACAACCAACAATCAGCCCCAGCATTTT.

The gene calls are TRBV5-1 and TRBJ1-3; a possible D gene is TRBD1 (5 bases). Between the trimmed V and J ends, which lost 4 bases and 0 bases, there was a span of 14 bases. Germline values: CDR1 SGHRS, CDR2 YFSETQ. The CDR3 extends over 16 amino acids. The CDR3 region has the DNA TGCGCCAGCAGCAGCGAGGGGCGTACCTCTGGAAACACCATATATTTT. Translating it yields CASSSEGRTSGNTIYF.

This clonotype was counted ten times or more. The chain joins TRBV4-2 to TRBJ2-1, with TRBD1 matching 7 bases. Trimming took 1 base from V and 4 from J; bases not matched to a gene: 4. This CDR3 spans 15 amino acids. Germline values: CDR1 LGHNA, CDR2 YNFKEQ. CDR3 coding DNA: TGTGCCAGCAGCCAAGTCGAGGGACAGTACAATGAGCAGTTCTTC. This sequence encodes CASSQVEGQYNEQFF.

The J gene is TRBJ1-2, the V gene TRBV9; D may be TRBD1 (5 bases). Germline-derived CDR1 and CDR2 are SGDLS and YYNGEE. Trimming pared 1 base from V and 12 bases from J, leaving 16 bases between. The length of the CDR3 is 13 residues. The CDR3 bases are TGTGCCAGCAGCGTACAGGGCGAGTCTGGAAACACCTTC. Protein: CASSVQGESGNTF.

This chain connects TRBV24-1 to TRBJ1-2; a weak D match, TRBD1 (5 bases). CDR1 KGHDR and CDR2 SFDVKD come from the germline V gene. This CDR3 comprises 14 residues. Trimming took off 4 bases at V and 2 bases at J, with 10 bases between the two ends. The CDR3 region has the DNA TGTGCCACCAGTGAGGTGGACAAGAACTATGGCTACACCTTC. Translating it yields CATSEVDKNYGYTF.

In its sample, this clonotype was seen once. This sequence joins TRBV2 and TRBJ1-2; D gene ambiguous. Looked up from germline, CDR1 is SNHLY and CDR2 is FYNNEI. Trimming removed 11 bases from V and 2 bases from J, with 12 bases in between. The length of the CDR3 is 12 residues. Here the CDR3 DNA reads TGTGCCGCAATGGGGAGGAACTATGGCTACACCTTC. It specifies CAAMGRNYGYTF.

This clonotype was detected ten times or more. The chain joins TRBV7-9 to TRBJ2-3; 9 positions match TRBD2. V dropped 1 base and J dropped 0; count of bases not matched to a gene: 8. There are 18 residues in the CDR3. In germline, CDR1 is SEHNR, CDR2 FQNEAQ (reference sequence). The CDR3 region is CASSLEVLAGSSTDTQYF. The DNA of the CDR3 is TGTGCCAGCAGCTTAGAGGTACTAGCGGGCTCTAGCACAGATACGCAGTATTTT.

This chain connects TRBV10-3 to TRBJ2-7, with D perhaps TRBD2 (5 bases). The V and J ends lost 0 bases and 0 bases respectively, with 9 bases between them. Germline assignment: CDR1 ENHRY and CDR2 SYGVKD. The CDR3 is made up of 15 amino acids. The CDR3 coding sequence is TGTGCCATCAGTGAGTCGGACTCGAGCTCCTACGAGCAGTACTTC. It translates to CAISESDSSSYEQYF.

This clonotype has a handful of counts. The chain employs TRBV3-1 and TRBJ1-1; perhaps TRBD1 as D (5 bases). CDR1 is LGHDT and CDR2 is YNNKEL in the germline V gene (reference sequence). V lost 8 bases, J lost 6 bases, and 25 bases lay in between. CDR3 length: 16 amino acids. Here the CDR3 reads CASSRDGGKRGSEAFF. The CDR3 region has the DNA TGTGCCAGCTCCCGGGACGGAGGGAAGAGGGGCTCTGAAGCTTTCTTT.

Points on this clonotype: Its ends do not fully match the called genes, so a read error is possible. The chain links TRBV5-6 to TRBJ2-7; 10 nucleotides match TRBD1. Germline CDR1 reads SGHDT; CDR2 reads YYEEEE. The CDR3 has 14 amino acids. The CDR3 protein is CASSRGQGRYDQYF. The CDR3 coding sequence is TGTGCCAGCAGCCGGGGACAGGGGCGCTACGATCAGTACTTC.

The rearrangement links TRBV25-1 to TRBJ1-2; perhaps TRBD1 as D (6 bases). CDR1 and CDR2 from the germline V gene are MGHDK and SYGVNS. The V gene lost 6 bases and the J gene lost 1 base, with 9 bases spanning the gap. The CDR3 length is 13 residues. The CDR3 protein is CASREGGNYGYTF. The CDR3 DNA sequence: TGTGCCAGCAGAGAAGGGGGTAACTATGGCTACACCTTC.

Turning to this clonotype: A read error is likely, as this CDR3 ends without the conserved phenylalanine or tryptophan. V gene TRBV20-1 combines with J gene TRBJ1-6, with TRBD1 as a possible D gene (6 bases). Germline CDR1 and CDR2: DFQATT and SNEGSKA (reference sequence). V lost 6 bases to trimming and J lost 0 bases, with 12 bases between them. The CDR3 covers 15 residues. The DNA for the CDR3 is TGCAGTGCAAAGGACAGTAGCTCCTATAATTCACCCCTCCACCTT. This translates into CSAKDSSSYNSPLHL.

In regard to this clonotype: Given a much more abundant clone one base away, this may be a read error. V is TRBV5-6 and J is TRBJ2-1; 7 nucleotides match TRBD2. Per the germline V gene, CDR1 is SGHDT and CDR2 is YYEEEE. The CDR3 spans 11 residues. V lost 6 bases to trimming and J lost 8 bases; unmatched junction nucleotides: 2. CDR3 DNA sequence: TGTGCCAGCATGGCGGGAGATGAGCAGTTCTTC. Amino acid sequence: CASMAGDEQFF.